This T cell receptor (beta chain) was sequenced for a study of regulatory T cells in long-lasting Graves disease. Building the TCR beta libraries relied on iRepertoire HTBI primers, and CDR3 regions underwent Arm-PCR. MiXCR, applied by TCRdb to the multiplex PCR reads, yields one record per CDR3 protein. The sample includes 550,000 to 650,000 distinct CDR3 sequences, approximately 16% of them seen just once. The CDR3 covers 15 residues. The V end lost 11 bases, the J end lost 5 bases, and 24 bases lay between the germline ends. Germline CDR1 reads SGHAT; CDR2 reads FQNNGV. This clonotype has just a few counts. Time point denoted: newly diagnosed GD, antithyroid drugs for less than 3 months. Following extraction of RNA from PBMCs, that RNA was used to make the TCR library. This sample was also put to use in a study of T cells in Graves' hyperthyroidism and ophthalmopathy.

This chain joins TRBV11-2 and TRBJ2-5; TRBD1 or TRBD2 may be the D gene (6 bases each). The sample here was peripheral blood mononuclear cells (PBMCs), taken at new diagnosis, from a patient treated with antithyroid drugs. This clonotype was obtained from a man aged 18 to 35 with Graves disease. For the CDR3, the DNA is TGTGCCGGCACCACGCTACCGGGGGCGGGGGAGACCCAGTACTTC. Its translation is CAGTTLPGAGETQYF.